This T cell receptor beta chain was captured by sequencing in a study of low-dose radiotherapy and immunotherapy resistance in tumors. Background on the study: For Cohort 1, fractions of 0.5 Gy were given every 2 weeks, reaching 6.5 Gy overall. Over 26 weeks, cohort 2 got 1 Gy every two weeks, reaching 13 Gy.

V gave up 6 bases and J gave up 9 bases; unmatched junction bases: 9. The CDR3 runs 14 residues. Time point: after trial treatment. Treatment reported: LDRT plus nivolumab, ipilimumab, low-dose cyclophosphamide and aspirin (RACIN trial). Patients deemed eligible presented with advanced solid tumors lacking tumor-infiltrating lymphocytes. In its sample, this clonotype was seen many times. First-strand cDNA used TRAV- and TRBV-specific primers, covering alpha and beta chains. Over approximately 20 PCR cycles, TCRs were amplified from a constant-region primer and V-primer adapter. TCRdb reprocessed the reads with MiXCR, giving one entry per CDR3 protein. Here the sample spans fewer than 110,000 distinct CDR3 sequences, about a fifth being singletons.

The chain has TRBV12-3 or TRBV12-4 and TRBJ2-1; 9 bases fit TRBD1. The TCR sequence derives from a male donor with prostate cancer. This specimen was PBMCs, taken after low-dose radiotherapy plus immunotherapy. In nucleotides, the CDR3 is TGTGCCAGCAGCGCGGGACAGGGATCTGGTGAGCAGTTCTTC. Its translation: CASSAGQGSGEQFF.